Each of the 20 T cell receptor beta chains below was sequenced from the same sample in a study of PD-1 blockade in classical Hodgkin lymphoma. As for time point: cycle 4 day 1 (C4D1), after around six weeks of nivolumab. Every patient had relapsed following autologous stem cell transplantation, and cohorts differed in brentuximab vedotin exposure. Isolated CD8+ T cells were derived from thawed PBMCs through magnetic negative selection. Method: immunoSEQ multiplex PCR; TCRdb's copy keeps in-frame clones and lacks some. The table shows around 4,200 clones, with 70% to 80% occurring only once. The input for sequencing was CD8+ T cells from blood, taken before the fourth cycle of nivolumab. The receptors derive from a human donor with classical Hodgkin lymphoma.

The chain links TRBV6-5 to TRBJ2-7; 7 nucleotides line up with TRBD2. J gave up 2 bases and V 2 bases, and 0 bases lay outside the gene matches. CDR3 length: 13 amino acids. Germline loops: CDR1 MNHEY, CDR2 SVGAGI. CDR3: CASSYGTTYEQYF. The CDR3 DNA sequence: TGTGCCAGCAGTTACGGGACTACCTACGAGCAGTACTTC.

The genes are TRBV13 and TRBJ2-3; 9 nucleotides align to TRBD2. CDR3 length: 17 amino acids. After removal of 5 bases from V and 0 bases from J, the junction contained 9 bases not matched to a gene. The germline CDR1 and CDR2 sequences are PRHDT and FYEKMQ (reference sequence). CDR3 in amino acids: CASSLRGLARSTDTQYF. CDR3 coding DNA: TGTGCCAGCAGCCTTAGGGGACTAGCTAGGAGCACAGATACGCAGTATTTT.

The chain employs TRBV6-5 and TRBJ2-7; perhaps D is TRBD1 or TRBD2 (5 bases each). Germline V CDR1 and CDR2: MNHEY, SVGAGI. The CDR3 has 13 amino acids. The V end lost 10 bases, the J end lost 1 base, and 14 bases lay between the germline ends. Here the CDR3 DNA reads TGTGCCACCGCTGAGGGGATATCCTACGAGCAGTACTTC. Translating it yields CATAEGISYEQYF.

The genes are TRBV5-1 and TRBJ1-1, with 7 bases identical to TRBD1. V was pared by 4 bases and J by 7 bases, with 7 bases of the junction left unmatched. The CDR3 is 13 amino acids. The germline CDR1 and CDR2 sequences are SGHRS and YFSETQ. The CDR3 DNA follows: TGCGCCAGCAGCCGGACAGGTTTTGGTGAAGCTTTCTTT. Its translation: CASSRTGFGEAFF.

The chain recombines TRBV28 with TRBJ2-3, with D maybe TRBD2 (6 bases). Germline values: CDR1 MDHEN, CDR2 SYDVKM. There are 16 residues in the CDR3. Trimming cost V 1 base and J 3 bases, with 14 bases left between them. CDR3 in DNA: TGTGCCAGCAGTTTATCTTGGCGGGGTATGACAGATACGCAGTATTTT. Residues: CASSLSWRGMTDTQYF. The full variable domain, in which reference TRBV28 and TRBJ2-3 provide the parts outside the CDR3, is DVKVTQSSRYLVKRTGEKVFLECVQDMDHENMFWYRQDPGLGLRLIYFSYDVKMKEKGDIPEGYSVSREKKERFSLILESASTNQTSMYLCASSLSWRGMTDTQYFGPGTRLTVL.

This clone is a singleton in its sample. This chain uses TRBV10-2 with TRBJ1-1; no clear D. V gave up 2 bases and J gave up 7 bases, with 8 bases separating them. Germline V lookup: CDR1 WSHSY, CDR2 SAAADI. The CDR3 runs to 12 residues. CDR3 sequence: CASSETVFEAFF. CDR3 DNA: TGCGCCAGCAGTGAGACCGTCTTTGAAGCTTTCTTT.

CDR3 loop: CASSQDVQGEYEQYF. DNA of the CDR3: TGCGCCAGCAGCCAAGACGTACAGGGGGAGTACGAGCAGTACTTC. This chain connects TRBV4-3 to TRBJ2-7; 8 nucleotides match TRBD1. Germline V lookup: CDR1 LGHNA, CDR2 YSLEER. The CDR3 is 15 amino acids. V shed 0 bases, J shed 4 bases, and the junction held 5 bases outside the gene matches.

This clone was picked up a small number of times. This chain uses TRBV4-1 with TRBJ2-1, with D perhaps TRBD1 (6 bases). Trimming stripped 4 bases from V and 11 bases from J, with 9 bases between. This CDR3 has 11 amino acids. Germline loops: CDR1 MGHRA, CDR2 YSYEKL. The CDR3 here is CASSLGAKQFF. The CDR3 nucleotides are TGCGCCAGCAGCCTGGGGGCCAAGCAGTTCTTC.

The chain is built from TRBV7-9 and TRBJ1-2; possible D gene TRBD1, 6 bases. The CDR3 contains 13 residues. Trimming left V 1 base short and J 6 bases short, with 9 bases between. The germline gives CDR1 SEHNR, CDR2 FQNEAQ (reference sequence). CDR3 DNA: TGTGCCAGCAGCTTAGGGGGGGCTCATGGCTACACCTTC. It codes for CASSLGGAHGYTF.

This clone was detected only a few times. CDR3 nucleotide sequence: TGTGCCAGCATACTAGGAAACACCATATATTTT. Its translation: CASILGNTIYF. The chain carries TRBV6-5 and TRBJ1-3; no firm D call. Germline CDR1 is MNHEY and CDR2 is SVGAGI. V shed 7 bases and J shed 4 bases, with 5 bases lying between them. The CDR3 has 11 amino acids.

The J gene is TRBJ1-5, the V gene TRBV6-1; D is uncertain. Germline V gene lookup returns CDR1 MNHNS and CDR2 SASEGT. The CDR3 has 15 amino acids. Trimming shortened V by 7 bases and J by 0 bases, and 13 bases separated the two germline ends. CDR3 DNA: TGTGCCAGCACCCTGTCTGGGGATAGCAATCAGCCCCAGCATTTT. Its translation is CASTLSGDSNQPQHF.

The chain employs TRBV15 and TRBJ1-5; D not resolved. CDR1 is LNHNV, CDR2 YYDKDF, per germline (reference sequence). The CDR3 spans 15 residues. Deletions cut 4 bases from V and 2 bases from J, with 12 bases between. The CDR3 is CATSISGSGNQPQHF. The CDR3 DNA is TGTGCCACCAGCATCTCGGGAAGCGGCAATCAGCCCCAGCATTTT. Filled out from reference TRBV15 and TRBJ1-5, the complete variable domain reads DAMVIQNPRYQVTQFGKPVTLSCSQTLNHNVMYWYQQKSSQAPKLLFHYYDKDFNNEADTPDNFQSRRPNTSFCFLDIRSPGLGDTAMYLCATSISGSGNQPQHFGDGTRLSIL.

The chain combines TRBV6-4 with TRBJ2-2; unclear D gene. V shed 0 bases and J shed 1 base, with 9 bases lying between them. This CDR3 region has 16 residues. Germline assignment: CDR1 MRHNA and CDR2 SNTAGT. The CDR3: CASSDSQEGNTGELFF. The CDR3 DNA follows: TGTGCCAGCAGTGACTCGCAGGAAGGGAACACCGGGGAGCTGTTTTTT.

The chain's CDR3 is CAISELGQGYQPQHF. CDR3 bases: TGTGCCATCAGTGAGTTGGGACAGGGATATCAGCCCCAGCATTTT. V and J are TRBV10-3 and TRBJ1-5, with 9 positions matching TRBD1. The J segment lost 5 bases and the V segment lost 1 base, leaving 3 bases of the junction unmatched. There are 15 residues in the CDR3. From germline, CDR1 is ENHRY and CDR2 SYGVKD.

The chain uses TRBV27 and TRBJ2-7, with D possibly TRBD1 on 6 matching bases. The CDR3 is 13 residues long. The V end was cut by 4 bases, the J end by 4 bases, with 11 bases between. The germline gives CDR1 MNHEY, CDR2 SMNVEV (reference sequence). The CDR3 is CASSSSGVYEQYF. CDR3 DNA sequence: TGTGCCAGCAGTTCTTCAGGGGTGTACGAGCAGTACTTC.

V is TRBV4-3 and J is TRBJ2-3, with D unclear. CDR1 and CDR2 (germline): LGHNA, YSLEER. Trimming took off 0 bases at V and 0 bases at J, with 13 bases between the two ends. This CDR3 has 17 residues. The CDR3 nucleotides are TGCGCCAGCAGCCAAGATATCGGCAGTGCTAGCACAGATACGCAGTATTTT. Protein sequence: CASSQDIGSASTDTQYF.

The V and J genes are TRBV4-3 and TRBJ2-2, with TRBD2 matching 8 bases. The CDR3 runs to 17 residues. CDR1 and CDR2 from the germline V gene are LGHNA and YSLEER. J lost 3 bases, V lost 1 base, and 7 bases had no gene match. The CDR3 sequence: CASSQAVSGGYTGELFF. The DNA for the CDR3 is TGCGCCAGCAGCCAAGCTGTGAGCGGGGGCTACACCGGGGAGCTGTTTTTT.

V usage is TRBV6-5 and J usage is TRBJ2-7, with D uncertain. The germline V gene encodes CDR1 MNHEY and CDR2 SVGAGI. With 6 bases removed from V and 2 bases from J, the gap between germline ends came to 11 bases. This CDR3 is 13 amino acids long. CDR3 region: CASSHGRTYEQYF. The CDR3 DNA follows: TGTGCCAGCAGCCATGGACGGACCTACGAGCAGTACTTC.

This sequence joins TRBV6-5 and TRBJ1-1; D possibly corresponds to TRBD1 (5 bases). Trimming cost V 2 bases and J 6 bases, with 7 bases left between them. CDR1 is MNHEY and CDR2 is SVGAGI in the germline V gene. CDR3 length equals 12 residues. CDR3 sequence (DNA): TGTGCCAGCAGTTACGGGGGTCCTGAAGCTTTCTTT. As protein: CASSYGGPEAFF.

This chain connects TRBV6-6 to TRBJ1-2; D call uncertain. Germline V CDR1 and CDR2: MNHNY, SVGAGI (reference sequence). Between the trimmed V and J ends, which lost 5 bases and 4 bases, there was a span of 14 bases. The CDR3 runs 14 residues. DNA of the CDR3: TGTGCCAGCAGTCCTTCGACCTACCGCTATGGCTACACCTTC. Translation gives CASSPSTYRYGYTF.